A selection of T cell receptor beta chains follows, all from one sample in a study of blood T cells in healthy people across ages. TCRdb re-called the 5' RACE reads through MiXCR, storing one row per CDR3 protein. The data contain 750,000 to 850,000 distinct CDR3 sequences, around a quarter of them singletons. The sample also formed part of further work on T cells of mothers and their children.

The sequencing input was blood. Source of these receptors: a boy younger than 18 in good health. Each CDR3 is given with its conserved first and last residue. Each record gives: J gene, clone size, V gene, D gene, CDR3 DNA, CDR3 protein. The D gene is left open where the match is weak. The size of a clone is reported for some rows only, either as once, few or many, or as a class for expanded clones.

j_gene: TRBJ2-2
abundance: many
v_gene: TRBV5-4
d_gene: TRBD1
CDR3nt: TGTGCCAGCAGCTTGGACAGGGGGCGAACCGGGGAGCTGTTTTTT
CDR3aa: CASSLDRGRTGELFF

j_gene: TRBJ1-1
abundance: few
v_gene: TRBV18
d_gene: TRBD1
CDR3nt: TGTGCCAGCTCCCTCGACAGGGGCGAGGCTGAAGCTTTCTTT
CDR3aa: CASSLDRGEAEAFF

j_gene: TRBJ1-4
abundance: .
v_gene: TRBV3-1
d_gene: .
CDR3nt: TGTGCCCGCAGCCGGATAGGGGTCTACAATGAAAAACTGTTTTTT
CDR3aa: CARSRIGVYNEKLFF

j_gene: TRBJ2-6
abundance: .
v_gene: TRBV7-9
d_gene: .
CDR3nt: TGTGCCAGCAGTCCTTTCCCTGGGGCCAACGTCCTGACTTTC
CDR3aa: CASSPFPGANVLTF

j_gene: TRBJ2-5
abundance: .
v_gene: TRBV29-1
d_gene: .
CDR3nt: TGCAGCGTGCTAGGCTTACAAGAGACCCAGTACTTC
CDR3aa: CSVLGLQETQYF

j_gene: TRBJ2-7
abundance: .
v_gene: TRBV20-1
d_gene: TRBD1
CDR3nt: TGCAGCCAAGCCGGGACAGTAACCTACGAGCAGTACTTC
CDR3aa: CSQAGTVTYEQYF

j_gene: TRBJ1-3
abundance: few
v_gene: TRBV6-1
d_gene: TRBD1
CDR3nt: TGTGCCAGCAGTGAAGCGGGGACAGCGACTGGAAACACCATATATTTT
CDR3aa: CASSEAGTATGNTIYF

j_gene: TRBJ2-7
abundance: .
v_gene: TRBV15
d_gene: .
CDR3nt: TGTGCCACATCCCCCGGGTCCTACGAGCAGTACTTC
CDR3aa: CATSPGSYEQYF

j_gene: TRBJ2-3
abundance: .
v_gene: TRBV12-5
d_gene: TRBD2
CDR3nt: TGTGCTAGTGGTTGGGGACTAGCGGGATCAGATACGCAGTATTTT
CDR3aa: CASGWGLAGSDTQYF

j_gene: TRBJ2-2
abundance: .
v_gene: TRBV13
d_gene: TRBD1
CDR3nt: TGTGCCAGCAGCCCCCGCCCAGGGGGGAACACCGGGGAGCTGTTTTTT
CDR3aa: CASSPRPGGNTGELFF

j_gene: TRBJ2-7
abundance: .
v_gene: TRBV29-1
d_gene: TRBD1
CDR3nt: TGCAGCGTTGGACAGGGGTTGGGTCAGTACTTC
CDR3aa: CSVGQGLGQYF

j_gene: TRBJ2-3
abundance: .
v_gene: TRBV7-2
d_gene: .
CDR3nt: TGTGCCAGCAGCTATAACCCTCGACTGGGTACGCAGTATTTT
CDR3aa: CASSYNPRLGTQYF

j_gene: TRBJ1-2
abundance: few
v_gene: TRBV7-2
d_gene: .
CDR3nt: TGTGCCAGCAGCTTTTCGGGGGGTGTCTATGGCTACACCTTC
CDR3aa: CASSFSGGVYGYTF

j_gene: TRBJ1-5
abundance: .
v_gene: TRBV28
d_gene: .
CDR3nt: TGTGCCAGCTTTGGCCCCAATCAGCCCCAGCATTTT
CDR3aa: CASFGPNQPQHF

j_gene: TRBJ1-4
abundance: .
v_gene: TRBV20-1
d_gene: .
CDR3nt: TGCAGTGCTCCCGTTGTGGCTAATGAAAAACTGTTTTTT
CDR3aa: CSAPVVANEKLFF

j_gene: TRBJ2-2
abundance: .
v_gene: TRBV7-9
d_gene: .
CDR3nt: TGTGCCAGCAACGGGGTTGTGACCGGGGAGCTGTTTTTT
CDR3aa: CASNGVVTGELFF

j_gene: TRBJ2-7
abundance: .
v_gene: TRBV2
d_gene: TRBD1
CDR3nt: TGTGCCAGCAGATCAATGAACAGGGGCGAGCAGTACTTC
CDR3aa: CASRSMNRGEQYF

j_gene: TRBJ1-2
abundance: once
v_gene: TRBV11-2
d_gene: .
CDR3nt: TGTGCCAGCAGCGCCCGGTCTTGGGCTACCGAACCTCAAGCTAACTATGGCTACACCTTC
CDR3aa: CASSARSWATEPQANYGYTF

j_gene: TRBJ2-1
abundance: few
v_gene: TRBV4-3
d_gene: TRBD2
CDR3nt: TGCGCCAGCAGCCAAGCAGTACCGGGACTAGGATTATACAATGAGCAGTTCTTC
CDR3aa: CASSQAVPGLGLYNEQFF

j_gene: TRBJ1-4
abundance: .
v_gene: TRBV28
d_gene: .
CDR3nt: TGTGCCAGCAGTTTACGTGTGAAAGAAAAACTGTTTTTT
CDR3aa: CASSLRVKEKLFF

j_gene: TRBJ1-1
abundance: .
v_gene: TRBV6-5
d_gene: .
CDR3nt: TGTGCCAGCAGTTACTCGGGGCAGCACCAAGCTTTCTTT
CDR3aa: CASSYSGQHQAFF

j_gene: TRBJ2-1
abundance: .
v_gene: TRBV15
d_gene: .
CDR3nt: TGTGCCACCAGCACGGGGCGGGGCCCCTTCTACAATGAGCAGTTCTTC
CDR3aa: CATSTGRGPFYNEQFF

j_gene: TRBJ2-3
abundance: .
v_gene: TRBV12-3/TRBV12-4
d_gene: .
CDR3nt: TGTGCCAGCATGGGCCGAGCCGGAAATACGCAGTATTTT
CDR3aa: CASMGRAGNTQYF

j_gene: TRBJ1-1
abundance: .
v_gene: TRBV9
d_gene: TRBD1
CDR3nt: TGTGCCAGCAGCACTCAGGGGACAGGGACTGAAGCTTTCTTT
CDR3aa: CASSTQGTGTEAFF

j_gene: TRBJ2-5
abundance: .
v_gene: TRBV6-1
d_gene: .
CDR3nt: TGTGCCAGCAAGGTCGCGGGATCCCAAGAGACCCAGTACTTC
CDR3aa: CASKVAGSQETQYF

j_gene: TRBJ2-3
abundance: .
v_gene: TRBV5-1
d_gene: .
CDR3nt: TGCGCCAGCAGCTTGGATGGGACACACACAGATACGCAGTATTTT
CDR3aa: CASSLDGTHTDTQYF

j_gene: TRBJ2-2
abundance: .
v_gene: TRBV5-1
d_gene: TRBD2
CDR3nt: TGCGCCAGCAGCACACAGCCGGGACTAGCAATAAGGGGGGAGCTGTTTTTT
CDR3aa: CASSTQPGLAIRGELFF

j_gene: TRBJ2-2
abundance: .
v_gene: TRBV5-1
d_gene: TRBD2
CDR3nt: TGCGCCAGCAGCGCGACGACTAGCGGGAACACCGGGGAGCTGTTTTTT
CDR3aa: CASSATTSGNTGELFF

j_gene: TRBJ1-4
abundance: .
v_gene: TRBV6-5
d_gene: .
CDR3nt: TGTGCCAGCAGCTACGGGACAACTAATGAAAAACTGATTTTT
CDR3aa: CASSYGTTNEKLIF

j_gene: TRBJ1-6
abundance: .
v_gene: TRBV9
d_gene: .
CDR3nt: TGTGCCAGCAGCGTAGATCCCGGAGGGGGAGGTTCACCCCTCCACTTT
CDR3aa: CASSVDPGGGGSPLHF

j_gene: TRBJ2-5
abundance: .
v_gene: TRBV6-1
d_gene: TRBD1
CDR3nt: TGTGCCAGCAATCCCAGGGGGCTTCAAGAGACCCAGTACTTC
CDR3aa: CASNPRGLQETQYF

j_gene: TRBJ2-6
abundance: few
v_gene: TRBV2
d_gene: .
CDR3nt: TGTGCCAGCAGTGCTGAGGCTGGGGCCAACGTCCTGACTTTC
CDR3aa: CASSAEAGANVLTF

j_gene: TRBJ2-1
abundance: many
v_gene: TRBV3-1
d_gene: TRBD2
CDR3nt: TGTGCCAGCAGCGACCCCGCCCCCGAGTCAGCGGGGAGCTACAATGAGCAGTTCTTC
CDR3aa: CASSDPAPESAGSYNEQFF

j_gene: TRBJ2-3
abundance: few
v_gene: TRBV7-3
d_gene: .
CDR3nt: TGTGCCAGCAGCTTAACGGGGCATTTAGGCGTCCCAGATACGCAGTATTTT
CDR3aa: CASSLTGHLGVPDTQYF

j_gene: TRBJ2-1
abundance: once
v_gene: TRBV20-1
d_gene: TRBD2
CDR3nt: TGCAGTGTCCCGTGGTCGGGAGGCCTACGCAATGAGCAGTTCTTC
CDR3aa: CSVPWSGGLRNEQFF

j_gene: TRBJ2-1
abundance: .
v_gene: TRBV28
d_gene: .
CDR3nt: TGTGCCAGCACCACCAGCAGTTACTCCTACAATGAGCAGTCCTTC
CDR3aa: CASTTSSYSYNEQSF

j_gene: TRBJ2-7
abundance: few
v_gene: TRBV5-1
d_gene: .
CDR3nt: TGCGCCAGCAGCTTGGATTGGGGAGCCCTCTACGAGCAGTACTTC
CDR3aa: CASSLDWGALYEQYF

j_gene: TRBJ1-4
abundance: .
v_gene: TRBV20-1
d_gene: TRBD1
CDR3nt: TGCAGTGCTACCCCAGGGACAGTTAATGAAAAACTGTTTTTT
CDR3aa: CSATPGTVNEKLFF

j_gene: TRBJ2-5
abundance: few
v_gene: TRBV15
d_gene: TRBD1
CDR3nt: TGTGCCACCAGCAGAGGAGGGGGCTCGCAAGAGACCCAGTACTTC
CDR3aa: CATSRGGGSQETQYF

j_gene: TRBJ2-7
abundance: few
v_gene: TRBV7-9
d_gene: TRBD1
CDR3nt: TGTGCCAGCAGCTTCGAGACAGGGGGGTACGAGCAGTACTTC
CDR3aa: CASSFETGGYEQYF

j_gene: TRBJ2-6
abundance: .
v_gene: TRBV21-1
d_gene: .
CDR3nt: TGTGCCAGGACAAGCTGCAGACCTGGGGCCAACGTCCTGACTTTC
CDR3aa: CARTSCRPGANVLTF

j_gene: TRBJ2-5
abundance: .
v_gene: TRBV2
d_gene: .
CDR3nt: TGTGCCAGCAGTGTCTCAGGGGCGACTAGGGAGACCCAGTACTTC
CDR3aa: CASSVSGATRETQYF

j_gene: TRBJ2-3
abundance: .
v_gene: TRBV4-1
d_gene: TRBD2
CDR3nt: TGCGCCAGCAGCCAAGTTAGCGGGAGCACAGATACGCAGTATTTT
CDR3aa: CASSQVSGSTDTQYF

j_gene: TRBJ2-3
abundance: few
v_gene: TRBV19
d_gene: TRBD1
CDR3nt: TGTGCCAGTAGTCCAGGGGGCCTCACAGATACGCAGTATTTT
CDR3aa: CASSPGGLTDTQYF

j_gene: TRBJ2-2
abundance: .
v_gene: TRBV3-1
d_gene: .
CDR3nt: TGTGCCAGCAGCCAAGACAGGGGAGTGGCCGGGGAGCTGTTTTTT
CDR3aa: CASSQDRGVAGELFF

j_gene: TRBJ2-1
abundance: .
v_gene: TRBV2
d_gene: .
CDR3nt: TGTGCCAGCAAAACGTCCCCCGTTGGGGAGCAGTTCTTC
CDR3aa: CASKTSPVGEQFF

j_gene: TRBJ2-6
abundance: few
v_gene: TRBV7-9
d_gene: .
CDR3nt: TGTGCCAGCAGCTTAATGTCCGCTGGGGCCAACGTCCTGACTTTC
CDR3aa: CASSLMSAGANVLTF

j_gene: TRBJ1-1
abundance: few
v_gene: TRBV20-1
d_gene: .
CDR3nt: TGCAGTGCTGCAGGGGACTACACTGAAGCTTTCTTT
CDR3aa: CSAAGDYTEAFF

j_gene: TRBJ2-1
abundance: .
v_gene: TRBV7-6
d_gene: TRBD2
CDR3nt: TGTGCCAGCAGCCCCCCTGCGGCGGGAGGCATGAGTGAGCAGTTCTTC
CDR3aa: CASSPPAAGGMSEQFF

j_gene: TRBJ2-3
abundance: .
v_gene: TRBV7-6
d_gene: .
CDR3nt: TGTGCCAGCAGCTTCCAATATTCTGCAGATACGCAGTATTTT
CDR3aa: CASSFQYSADTQYF

j_gene: TRBJ1-1
abundance: .
v_gene: TRBV28
d_gene: .
CDR3nt: TGTGCCAGCAGTTTAAGGGGGGGCCTCACTGAAGCTTTCTTT
CDR3aa: CASSLRGGLTEAFF

j_gene: TRBJ2-5
abundance: few
v_gene: TRBV4-3
d_gene: TRBD1
CDR3nt: TGCGCCAGCAGTCTAACAGGGGGACAGGGGAATTTGGAGACCCAGTACTTC
CDR3aa: CASSLTGGQGNLETQYF

j_gene: TRBJ1-1
abundance: few
v_gene: TRBV28
d_gene: .
CDR3nt: TGTGCCAGCAGTTTGAGACTGTGGGGCATGAACACTGAAGCTTTCTTT
CDR3aa: CASSLRLWGMNTEAFF

j_gene: TRBJ2-2
abundance: few
v_gene: TRBV4-1
d_gene: .
CDR3nt: TGCGCCAGCAGCAACGAGGGCACTACCGACACCGGGGAGCTGTTTTTT
CDR3aa: CASSNEGTTDTGELFF

j_gene: TRBJ1-1
abundance: few
v_gene: TRBV3-1
d_gene: TRBD1
CDR3nt: TGTGCCAGCAGCCCCCGCCCCGGACAGGGGGCGGGTTGGACTGAAGCTTTCTTT
CDR3aa: CASSPRPGQGAGWTEAFF

j_gene: TRBJ2-5
abundance: few
v_gene: TRBV13
d_gene: TRBD2
CDR3nt: TGTGCCAGCAGCTCAAGGACTAGCGGTCCCCAAGAGACCCAGTACTTC
CDR3aa: CASSSRTSGPQETQYF

j_gene: TRBJ2-1
abundance: .
v_gene: TRBV25-1
d_gene: TRBD2
CDR3nt: TGTGCCAGCAGTGGTACTAGCGCACTCTATGAGCAGTTCTTC
CDR3aa: CASSGTSALYEQFF

j_gene: TRBJ2-4
abundance: .
v_gene: TRBV23-1
d_gene: .
CDR3nt: TGCGCCAGCAGTCAATCCAGGCTGAGGACATCGCTAGCCAAAAACATTCAGTACTTC
CDR3aa: CASSQSRLRTSLAKNIQYF